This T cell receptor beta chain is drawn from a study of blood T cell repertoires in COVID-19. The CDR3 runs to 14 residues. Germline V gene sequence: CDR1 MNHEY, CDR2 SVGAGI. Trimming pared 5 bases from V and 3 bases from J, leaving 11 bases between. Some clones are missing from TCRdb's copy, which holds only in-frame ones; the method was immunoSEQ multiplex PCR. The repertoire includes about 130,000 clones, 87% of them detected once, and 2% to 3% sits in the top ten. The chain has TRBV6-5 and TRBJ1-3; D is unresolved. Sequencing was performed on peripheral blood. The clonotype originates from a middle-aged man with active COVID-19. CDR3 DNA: TGTGCCAGCAGTCGCGGAGATATTGGAAACACCATATATTTT. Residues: CASSRGDIGNTIYF.